A single sample gave rise to the 10 T cell receptor beta chains below, sequenced in a study of somatic mutations in cytotoxic T cells in rheumatoid arthritis. Data came from immunoSEQ multiplex PCR; TCRdb stores just in-frame clones and leaves some out. This sample carries about 16,000 clones, 75% to 80% of them seen once, and the ten largest clones take 15% to 20%. Source material: CD8+ T cells sorted from blood. The receptors shown here come from an adult with rheumatoid arthritis.

This clone has a single count. The rearrangement uses TRBV28 and TRBJ1-2; D remains unclear. The CDR3 is 12 amino acids. Deletions cut 5 bases from V and 2 bases from J, with 6 bases between. Per germline, CDR1 MDHEN and CDR2 SYDVKM. The CDR3 nucleotides read TGTGCCAGCAGTCCCCCCAACTATGGCTACACCTTC. Translating gives CASSPPNYGYTF.

Here the CDR3 reads CASTPTSGGYEQYF. DNA for the CDR3: TGTGCCAGCACTCCGACTAGCGGGGGCTACGAGCAGTACTTC. The V call is TRBV6-1, the J call TRBJ2-7; 12 nucleotides agree with TRBD2. The germline gives CDR1 MNHNS, CDR2 SASEGT. The CDR3 extends over 14 amino acids. Trimming removed 7 bases from V and 3 bases from J; junction bases left unmatched: 4.

The V gene is TRBV5-4, the J gene TRBJ2-1; 7 nucleotides match TRBD2. The CDR3 contains 15 residues. In germline, CDR1 is SGHNT, CDR2 YYREEE (reference sequence). J was trimmed by 2 bases and V by 0 bases; bases with no gene match: 2. This chain's CDR3 is CASSLVGLAYNEQFF. CDR3 coding DNA: TGTGCCAGCAGCTTGGTTGGACTAGCCTACAATGAGCAGTTCTTC.

The chain employs TRBV15 and TRBJ1-2, with D maybe TRBD1 (5 bases). V dropped 4 bases and J dropped 4 bases, with 19 bases sitting between them. Germline CDR1 reads LNHNV; CDR2 reads YYDKDF (reference sequence). The CDR3 is 16 residues long. In DNA form, the CDR3 reads TGTGCCACCAGCATGGGAACAGGAGGTCCTGCCTATGGCTACACCTTC. Its translation: CATSMGTGGPAYGYTF.

V usage is TRBV25-1 and J usage is TRBJ1-4; D is undetermined. Trimming shortened V by 1 base and J by 4 bases, and 7 bases separated the two germline ends. This CDR3 region has 14 residues. Germline CDR1 MGHDK, CDR2 SYGVNS. CDR3 loop: CASSEFSFNEKLFF. CDR3 nucleotide sequence: TGTGCCAGCAGTGAATTTAGCTTTAATGAAAAACTGTTTTTT.

V and J are TRBV6-5 and TRBJ1-2; D ambiguous. Trimming pared 6 bases from V and 0 bases from J, leaving 5 bases between. Germline loops: CDR1 MNHEY, CDR2 SVGAGI. There are 12 residues in the CDR3. Written as DNA, the CDR3 is TGTGCCAGCAGGGGTGCTAACTATGGCTACACCTTC. It codes for CASRGANYGYTF.

The chain is built from TRBV28 and TRBJ1-2, with D unresolved. The V end was cut by 3 bases, the J end by 9 bases, with 11 bases between. The CDR3 is 12 residues long. Germline V gene data show CDR1 as MDHEN and CDR2 as SYDVKM. DNA for the CDR3: TGTGCCAGCAGTTTCTCGCCTTCGAGCTACACCTTC. The encoded protein is CASSFSPSSYTF.

This clone rates as medium-sized. This chain joins TRBV27 and TRBJ2-7, with 8 positions matching TRBD1. CDR3 length: 14 amino acids. Germline V lookup: CDR1 MNHEY, CDR2 SMNVEV (reference sequence). Trimming took 1 base from V and 3 from J; bases not matched to a gene: 2. Written as DNA, the CDR3 is TGTGCCAGCAGTTTATTCAGGGGGCACTACGAGCAGTACTTC. Translation gives CASSLFRGHYEQYF.

V is TRBV5-4 and J is TRBJ2-7; TRBD1 aligns across 9 bases. Germline CDR1 is SGHNT and CDR2 is YYREEE (reference sequence). V shed 4 bases, J shed 5 bases, and the junction held 7 bases outside the gene matches. CDR3 length: 14 amino acids. The CDR3 loop is CASSHWTGDDEQYF. The CDR3 DNA reads TGTGCCAGCAGCCATTGGACAGGGGACGACGAGCAGTACTTC.

In DNA form, the CDR3 reads TGTGCCAGGGGGGGACTCGATCCTAGCACAGATACGCAGTATTTT. Amino acids: CARGGLDPSTDTQYF. The chain links TRBV6-7 to TRBJ2-3; TRBD2 is a possible D gene (6 bases). TRBV6-7 is designated an ORF whose function remains uncertain. This CDR3 has 15 amino acids. V gave up 9 bases and J gave up 0 bases, with 16 bases separating them.